This T cell receptor beta chain was recorded in a study of cytomegalovirus exposure and HLA in healthy donors. Study-wide results and caveats: The study flagged fewer than 200 TCR beta chains as cytomegalovirus-associated.

Notes on this clone: Its antigen remains unknown.

The repertoire was sequenced with immunoSEQ multiplex PCR; TCRdb's copy has only in-frame clones and lacks some. Of 150,000 or so clones in the sample, about 82% were seen once. The germline V gene has CDR1 SQVTM and CDR2 ANQGSEA. The CDR3 length is 13 residues. Unmatched junction bases numbered 6, after V lost 6 bases and J lost 5 bases. Sequenced input: PBMCs. The rearrangement uses TRBV29-1 and TRBJ2-7; TRBD1 matches 11 bases. This clonotype was obtained from a human donor in good health. The CDR3 DNA reads TGCAGCGTCCGGACAGGGGGCTTCGACGAGCAGTACTTC. Translated, it gives CSVRTGGFDEQYF.